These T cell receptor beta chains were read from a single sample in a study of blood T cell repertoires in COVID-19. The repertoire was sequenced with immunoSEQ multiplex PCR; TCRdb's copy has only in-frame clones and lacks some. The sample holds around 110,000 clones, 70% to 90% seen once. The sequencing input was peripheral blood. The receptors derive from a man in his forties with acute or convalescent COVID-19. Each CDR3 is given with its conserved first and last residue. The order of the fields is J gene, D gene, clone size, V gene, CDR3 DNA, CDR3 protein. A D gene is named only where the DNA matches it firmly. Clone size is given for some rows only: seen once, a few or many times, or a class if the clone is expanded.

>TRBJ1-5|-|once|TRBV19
TGTGGATCGGACAGAAGATATAGCAATCAGCCCCAGCATTTT
CGSDRRYSNQPQHF
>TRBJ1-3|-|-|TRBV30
TGTGCCTGGAGTACCCACAGGGATATTGGAAACACCATATATTTT
CAWSTHRDIGNTIYF
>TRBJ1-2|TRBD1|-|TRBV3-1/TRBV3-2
TGTGCCAGCAGACAGACGGCCCCCGGGACAGGGGGAGGCTACACCTTC
CASRQTAPGTGGGYTF
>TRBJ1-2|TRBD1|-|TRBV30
TGTGCCTGGAGTGTATCACAGGGGGCTAACTATGGCTACACCTTC
CAWSVSQGANYGYTF
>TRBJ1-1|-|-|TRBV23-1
TGCGCCGCGGGGTCGGGGGATGTAACTGAAGCTTTCTTT
CAAGSGDVTEAFF
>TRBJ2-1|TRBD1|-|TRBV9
TGTGCCAGCAGCGGATGGGACAGGGGGCAGTGGAATGAGCAGTTCTTC
CASSGWDRGQWNEQFF
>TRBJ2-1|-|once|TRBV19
TGTGCCAGTAGTATGAGCCTCGGACAGGGAGGGCACAATGAGCAGTTCTTC
CASSMSLGQGGHNEQFF
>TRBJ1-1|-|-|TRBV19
TGTGCCAGCCGGGTCGGGGGCACTGAAGCTTTCTTT
CASRVGGTEAFF
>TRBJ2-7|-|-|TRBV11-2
TGTGCCAGCAGCTTAGGAGGGCCCCGGTACGAGCAGTACTTC
CASSLGGPRYEQYF
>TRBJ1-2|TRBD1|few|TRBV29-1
TGCAGCGTTGGGGTGGGGACAGGGGGAGGCAACTATGGCTACACCTTC
CSVGVGTGGGNYGYTF
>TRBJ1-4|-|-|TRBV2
TGTGCCAGTGCCAGGGTACTTCAGGAAAAACTGTTTTTT
CASARVLQEKLFF
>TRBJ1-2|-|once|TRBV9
TGTGCCAGCAGCGTAGGGGCAGACAATCAGTATGGCTACACCTTC
CASSVGADNQYGYTF
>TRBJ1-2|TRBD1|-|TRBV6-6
TGTGCCAGCACCGAAACCGGGACAGGGGGCGGCTACACCTTC
CASTETGTGGGYTF
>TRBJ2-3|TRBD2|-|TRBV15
TGTGCCACCAGCCTTCACGGAGTCGCGGGAGCGGACACAGATACGCAGTATTTT
CATSLHGVAGADTDTQYF
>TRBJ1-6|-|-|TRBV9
TGTGCCAGCAGCCCCCCAGGGTCCTATAATTCACCCCTCCACTTT
CASSPPGSYNSPLHF